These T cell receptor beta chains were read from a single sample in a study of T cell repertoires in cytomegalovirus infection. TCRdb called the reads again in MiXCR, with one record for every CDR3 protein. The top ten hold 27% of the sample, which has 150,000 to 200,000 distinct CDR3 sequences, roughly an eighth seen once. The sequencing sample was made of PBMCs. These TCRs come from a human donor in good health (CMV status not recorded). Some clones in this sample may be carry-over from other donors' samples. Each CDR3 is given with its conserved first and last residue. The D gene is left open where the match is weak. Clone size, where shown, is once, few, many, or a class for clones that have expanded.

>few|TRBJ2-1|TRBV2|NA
CASNGGLNEQFF
TGTGCCTCCAACGGGGGGCTGAATGAGCAGTTCTTC
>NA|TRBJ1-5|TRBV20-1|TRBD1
CSATGTGGQPQHF
TGCAGTGCTACCGGGACAGGGGGACAGCCCCAGCATTTT
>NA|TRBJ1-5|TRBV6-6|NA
CASSGRQILSNQPQHF
TGTGCCAGCAGTGGCAGACAGATCCTTAGCAATCAGCCCCAGCATTTT
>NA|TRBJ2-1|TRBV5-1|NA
CASSLAPSAAYNEQFF
TGCGCCAGCAGCTTGGCCCCTAGCGCGGCCTACAATGAGCAGTTCTTC
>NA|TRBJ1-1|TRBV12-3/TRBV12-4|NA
CASSSPFEGSNTEAFF
TGTGCCAGCAGTTCCCCTTTCGAAGGATCGAACACTGAAGCTTTCTTT
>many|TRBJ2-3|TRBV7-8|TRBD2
CASSLEGLAGPTDTQYF
TGTGCCAGCAGCTTAGAGGGACTAGCGGGACCCACAGATACGCAGTATTTT
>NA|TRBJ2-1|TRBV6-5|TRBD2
CASSTSALGEQFF
TGTGCCAGCAGTACTAGCGCGCTTGGTGAGCAGTTCTTC
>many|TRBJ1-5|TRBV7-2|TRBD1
CASSLTGDPQPQHF
TGTGCCAGCAGCCTTACAGGGGACCCTCAGCCCCAGCATTTT
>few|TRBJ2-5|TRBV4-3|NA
CASSQDRIGGQETQYF
TGCGCCAGCAGCCAAGATAGGATCGGCGGCCAAGAGACCCAGTACTTC
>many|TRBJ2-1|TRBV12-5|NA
CASGLVVAGRNEQFF
TGTGCTAGTGGTTTGGTAGTGGCGGGGAGGAATGAGCAGTTCTTC
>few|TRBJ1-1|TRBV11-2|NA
CASSYLDRPNTEAFF
TGTGCCAGCAGCTATCTGGACAGACCGAACACTGAAGCTTTCTTT
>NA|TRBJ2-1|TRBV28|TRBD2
CASSPRLAMTYNEQFF
TGTGCCAGCAGCCCCCGACTAGCCATGACATACAATGAGCAGTTCTTC
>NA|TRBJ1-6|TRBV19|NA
CASSMLRESYNSPLHF
TGTGCCAGTAGTATGCTCAGGGAATCCTATAATTCACCCCTCCACTTT
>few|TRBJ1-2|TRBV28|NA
CASSLGRTGGYTF
TGTGCCAGCAGTTTAGGCAGGACGGGAGGCTACACCTTC
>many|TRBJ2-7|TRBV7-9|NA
CASSLGLRDGLSYEQYF
TGTGCCAGCAGCCTGGGATTAAGGGACGGACTCTCCTACGAGCAGTACTTC
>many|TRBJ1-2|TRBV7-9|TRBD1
CASSLKVFGTGGQSNYGYTF
TGTGCCAGCAGCTTAAAAGTGTTCGGGACAGGGGGCCAATCTAACTATGGCTACACCTTC
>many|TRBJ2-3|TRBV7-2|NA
CASSFPGLYTQYF
TGTGCCAGCAGCTTTCCGGGACTGTATACGCAGTATTTT
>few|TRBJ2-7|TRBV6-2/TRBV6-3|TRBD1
CASSYDRGTNEQYF
TGTGCCAGCAGTTACGACAGGGGAACGAACGAGCAGTACTTC
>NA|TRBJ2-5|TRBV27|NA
CASSARRRIGETQYF
TGTGCCAGCAGTGCCCGAAGGCGAATAGGGGAGACCCAGTACTTC
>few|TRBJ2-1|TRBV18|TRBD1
CASSLRTGGLINEQFF
TGTGCCAGCTCCCTCAGGACAGGGGGGCTTATCAATGAGCAGTTCTTC
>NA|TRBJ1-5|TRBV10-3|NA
CAISAQSNQPQHF
TGTGCCATCAGTGCGCAGAGCAATCAGCCCCAGCATTTT
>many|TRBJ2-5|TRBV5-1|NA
CASTGITQGGTTQYF
TGCGCCAGCACCGGAATAACCCAGGGCGGGACGACCCAGTACTTC
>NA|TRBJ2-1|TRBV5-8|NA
CASSRAGTYNEQFF
TGTGCCAGCAGCCGGGCCGGAACCTACAATGAGCAGTTCTTC
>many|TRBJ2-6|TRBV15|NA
CATSRDRGGANVLTF
TGTGCCACCAGCAGAGACAGGGGTGGGGCCAACGTCCTGACTTTC
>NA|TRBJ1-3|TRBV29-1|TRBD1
CSVARGAGNTIYF
TGCAGCGTTGCCAGGGGGGCTGGAAACACCATATATTTT
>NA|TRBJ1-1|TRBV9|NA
CASALQAGSNTEAFF
TGTGCCAGCGCCCTTCAAGCAGGATCGAACACTGAAGCTTTCTTT
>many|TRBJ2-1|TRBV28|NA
CASSLDSSYNEQFF
TGTGCCAGCAGTTTGGACAGCTCCTACAATGAGCAGTTCTTC
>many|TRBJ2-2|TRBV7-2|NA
CASSPQGIHGELFF
TGTGCCAGCAGCCCGCAGGGAATTCACGGGGAGCTGTTTTTT
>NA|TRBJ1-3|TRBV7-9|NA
CASSLQSSGNTIYF
TGTGCCAGCAGCCTACAGAGCTCTGGAAACACCATATATTTT
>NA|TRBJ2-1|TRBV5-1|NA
CASNRDSTYNEQFF
TGCGCCAGCAACCGGGACTCTACCTACAATGAGCAGTTCTTC
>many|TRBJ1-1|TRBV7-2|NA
CASSLQLNTEAFF
TGTGCCAGCAGCCTGCAGTTGAACACTGAAGCTTTCTTT
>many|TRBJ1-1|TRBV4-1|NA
CASSHLNTEAFF
TGCGCCAGCAGCCATCTCAACACTGAAGCTTTCTTT
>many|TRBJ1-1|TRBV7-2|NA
CASSYTTTMNTEAFF
TGTGCCAGCAGCTATACGACAACGATGAACACTGAAGCTTTCTTT
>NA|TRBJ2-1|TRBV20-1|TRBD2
CSARDLGLAGVYNEQFF
TGCAGTGCTAGAGATCTGGGACTAGCGGGAGTTTACAATGAGCAGTTCTTC
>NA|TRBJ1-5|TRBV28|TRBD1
CASSLTGTGQPQHF
TGTGCCAGCAGTTTGACAGGGACGGGGCAGCCCCAGCATTTT
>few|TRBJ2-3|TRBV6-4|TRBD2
CASSPSGEFTDTQYF
TGTGCCAGCAGTCCGAGCGGGGAGTTCACAGATACGCAGTATTTT
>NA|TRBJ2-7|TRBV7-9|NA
CASSLSYAQYF
TGTGCCAGCAGCTTATCGTACGCGCAGTACTTC
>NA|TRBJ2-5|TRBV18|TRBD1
CASSPQQGEETQYF
TGTGCCAGCTCACCGCAACAGGGGGAAGAGACCCAGTACTTC
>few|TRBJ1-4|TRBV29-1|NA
CSASGLDANEKLFF
TGCAGCGCGAGCGGCTTGGATGCTAATGAAAAACTGTTTTTT
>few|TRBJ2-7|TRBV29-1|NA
CSVETGDEQYF
TGCAGCGTTGAAACTGGTGACGAGCAGTACTTC
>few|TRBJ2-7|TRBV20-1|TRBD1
CSARDPLGQGMSYEQYF
TGCAGTGCTAGAGATCCCTTAGGACAGGGGATGTCCTACGAGCAGTACTTC
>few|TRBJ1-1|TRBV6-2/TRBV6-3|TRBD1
CASSFTGTVDAEAFF
TGTGCCAGCAGTTTCACGGGGACAGTGGATGCTGAAGCTTTCTTT
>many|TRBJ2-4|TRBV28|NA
CASSLMSGVAKNIQYF
TGTGCCAGCAGTTTAATGTCAGGGGTAGCCAAAAACATTCAGTACTTC